Listed below are T cell receptor beta chains from one sample, sequenced in a study of blood T cell repertoires in COVID-19. Using immunoSEQ multiplex PCR, the repertoire was profiled, and TCRdb retains in-frame clones only, with some absent. The table includes about 80,000 clones, roughly 80% detected once. Specimen: peripheral blood. These receptor sequences come from a woman aged 70 to 79 with acute or convalescent COVID-19. The CDR3 runs from the conserved cysteine through the conserved F or W.

cdr3_aa j_call v_call
CASSIEGSSYNEQFF TRBJ2-1 TRBV19
CANTKLGLSNQPQHF TRBJ1-5 TRBV10-1
CSVGGGTGGFNEQFF TRBJ2-1 TRBV29-1
CASSQGLQGRMNTEAFF TRBJ1-1 TRBV5-6
CASSLKGQGRTYEQYF TRBJ2-7 TRBV7-3
CASSLLPSGSLGTGELFF TRBJ2-2 TRBV7-3
CASTRGSGELFF TRBJ2-2 TRBV7-3
CASSRTAGFSYNEQFF TRBJ2-1 TRBV5-1
CASSAQGKSYNEQFF TRBJ2-1 TRBV7-2
CASSRRGGRGYGYTF TRBJ1-2 TRBV3-1/TRBV3-2
CASSLAGVGAQFF TRBJ2-1 TRBV3-1/TRBV3-2
CASSKTGDTYEQYF TRBJ2-7 TRBV18
CASSYDSQRTEQYF TRBJ2-7 TRBV6-6
CAWRPTGYGEAFF TRBJ1-1 TRBV30
CSVVVGGTTEAFF TRBJ1-1 TRBV29-1
CAWGQEYGYTF TRBJ1-2 TRBV30
CASSQDYTSYEQYF TRBJ2-7 TRBV2
CASSYQQLGGEKLFF TRBJ1-4 TRBV28
CASSQLDFQETQYF TRBJ2-5 TRBV14
CASTPLQGETQYF TRBJ2-5 TRBV25-1
CASSSSRWVSSNQPQHF TRBJ1-5 TRBV2
CASILDRDRGNTIYF TRBJ1-3 TRBV6-5
CASSLGAGVSGELFF TRBJ2-2 TRBV7-9
CATSRGLPGTTNNEQFF TRBJ2-1 TRBV15
CASSLEPSARNEQFF TRBJ2-1 TRBV5-4
CASSLEGVPNEKLFF TRBJ1-4 TRBV5-1
CASSQDQGNYGYTF TRBJ1-2 TRBV4-1
CASSESRAEVGEQYF TRBJ2-7 TRBV10-2
CASRIAGPTYNEQFF TRBJ2-1 TRBV6-5
CASLTLYNSPLHF TRBJ1-6 TRBV6-5
CASSQGAETQYF TRBJ2-5 TRBV3-1/TRBV3-2
CASSVRTGLADTQYF TRBJ2-3 TRBV5-6
CAGSQGRGTQYF TRBJ2-5 TRBV3-1/TRBV3-2
CASSQDLQGATGELFF TRBJ2-2 TRBV3-1/TRBV3-2
CASSYEQFYGYTF TRBJ1-2 TRBV6-2/TRBV6-3
CAWSRGQYSNQPQHF TRBJ1-5 TRBV30
CASSPQGGSSYNEQFF TRBJ2-1 TRBV19
CASRLQGRNQPQHF TRBJ1-5 TRBV2
CASSEGGGPPYNEQFF TRBJ2-1 TRBV6-1
CASSQTSNSEQYF TRBJ2-7 TRBV3-1/TRBV3-2
CAISEGTRFSQETQYF TRBJ2-5 TRBV10-3
CASSQTSRFSTGELFF TRBJ2-2 TRBV3-1/TRBV3-2
CASSPGGGTSYNEQFF TRBJ2-1 TRBV18
CASSLDRGADTQYF TRBJ2-3 TRBV5-4
CASSESMGAGYNEQFF TRBJ2-1 TRBV10-1
CASSRDTGSYGYTF TRBJ1-2 TRBV4-1